The 18 T cell receptor beta chains below all came from one sample that was sequenced in a study of T cell responses to AZD1222 COVID-19 vaccine. Repertoires were generated with immunoSEQ multiplex PCR, while TCRdb's copy carries only in-frame clones and drops some. The sample lists about 130,000 clones; 80% to 90% were seen once. Sample: peripheral blood, taken on day 0 of AZD1222 vaccination. These receptors all come from an adult in good health.

This chain uses TRBV6-4 with TRBJ2-3, with no clear D. Germline CDR1 reads MRHNA; CDR2 reads SNTAGT. Trimming cost V 6 bases and J 3 bases, with 16 bases left between them. This CDR3 has 15 residues. The CDR3 nucleotides read TGTGCCAGCAGCCCCCGCGCGTCACGTACAGATACGCAGTATTTT. It translates to CASSPRASRTDTQYF.

This clone came up a few times. The V gene is TRBV9, the J gene TRBJ2-1; 8 bases are a match to TRBD1. Germline lookup yields CDR1 SGDLS and CDR2 YYNGEE. J was trimmed by 5 bases and V by 0 bases; bases with no gene match: 7. The CDR3 extends over 16 amino acids. In DNA form, the CDR3 reads TGTGCCAGCAGCGTAGACGGACAGGGCAGGCACAATGAGCAGTTCTTC. This encodes CASSVDGQGRHNEQFF.

V and J are TRBV4-2 and TRBJ2-2; 9 positions match TRBD2. The CDR3 has 17 residues. V trimming: 5 bases; J trimming: 4 bases; junction bases outside the gene matches: 11. CDR1 LGHNA and CDR2 YNFKEQ come from the germline V gene. As DNA, the CDR3 is TGTGCCAGCAGCACCGCGGGTGGAGCGGGGGGCACCGGGGAGCTGTTTTTT. Translation: CASSTAGGAGGTGELFF.

The chain carries TRBV7-3 and TRBJ2-1; the D gene could be TRBD1 or TRBD2 (5 bases each). The CDR3 length is 12 residues. V dropped 5 bases and J dropped 12 bases, with 14 bases sitting between them. CDR1 and CDR2 from the germline V gene are SGHTA and FQGTGA. This CDR3 is CASSPKGSAQFF. In DNA form, the CDR3 reads TGTGCCAGCAGCCCAAAGGGGAGCGCGCAGTTCTTC.

The V gene is TRBV4-2, the J gene TRBJ2-1; D is unclear. The germline V gene has CDR1 LGHNA and CDR2 YNFKEQ. Trimming took 0 bases from V and 5 from J, leaving 11 bases between them. The CDR3 sequence is 15 residues long. CDR3 in amino acids: CASSQEFAQNNEQFF. The CDR3 DNA is TGTGCCAGCAGCCAAGAGTTCGCGCAAAACAATGAGCAGTTCTTC.

The V gene is TRBV3-1 (or the pseudogene TRBV3-2), the J gene TRBJ1-1; D unclear. The CDR3 consists of 14 residues. Germline V gene sequence: CDR1 LGHDT, CDR2 YNNKEL (reference sequence). Trimming removed 5 bases at V and 6 bases at J, with 16 bases between. CDR3 region: CASSGQEGASEAFF. In DNA form, the CDR3 reads TGTGCCAGCAGCGGGCAAGAGGGCGCCTCTGAAGCTTTCTTT.

The V gene is TRBV3-1 (or the pseudogene TRBV3-2), the J gene TRBJ1-2, with D perhaps TRBD1 (5 bases). Germline V gene lookup returns CDR1 LGHDT and CDR2 YNNKEL (reference sequence). Trimming pared 1 base from V and 5 bases from J, leaving 11 bases between. The CDR3 has 14 residues. CDR3 in DNA: TGTGCCAGCAGCCAAGGACGGGGCGGTTATGGCTACACCTTC. As protein: CASSQGRGGYGYTF.

The chain employs TRBV19 and TRBJ2-1, with D unclear. CDR1 and CDR2 from the germline V gene are LNHDA and SQIVND (reference sequence). Trimming took 3 bases from V and 8 from J, leaving 14 bases between them. This CDR3 comprises 14 residues. In nucleotides, the CDR3 is TGTGCCAGTAGTATGGGCGCATCTTGGTATGAGCAGTTCTTC. Its protein product is CASSMGASWYEQFF.

V is TRBV15 and J is TRBJ1-6; D is uncertain. The V gene's germline CDR1 is LNHNV and CDR2 YYDKDF (reference sequence). The CDR3 is 15 residues long. The ends were cut back, 1 base at V and 5 bases at J, with 9 bases in the middle. Written as DNA, the CDR3 is TGTGCCACCAGCAGAGGTCGAGCAAATAATTCACCCCTCCACTTT. It encodes CATSRGRANNSPLHF.

V usage is TRBV29-1 and J usage is TRBJ1-1; the D is unclear. V shed 7 bases and J shed 2 bases, with 14 bases lying between them. This CDR3 has 13 residues. Germline V gives CDR1 SQVTM, CDR2 ANQGSEA. The CDR3 DNA reads as TGCAGCGCGTTGAGGTGGCCCAACACTGAAGCTTTCTTT. Residues: CSALRWPNTEAFF.

The chain links TRBV12-3 or TRBV12-4 to TRBJ2-7; maybe TRBD1 (6 bases). This CDR3 has 13 amino acids. V lost 8 bases and J lost 2, with 13 bases in between. Here the CDR3 reads CASGQQVPYEQYF. DNA for the CDR3: TGTGCCAGCGGACAGCAAGTCCCCTACGAGCAGTACTTC.

This chain links TRBV4-1 with TRBJ2-2, with D uncertain. V was trimmed by 3 bases and J by 6 bases, leaving 14 bases between them. The CDR3 totals 15 residues. Germline-derived CDR1 and CDR2 are MGHRA and YSYEKL. The CDR3: CASSQRREYAGELFF. The CDR3 nucleotides read TGCGCCAGCAGCCAGAGACGAGAGTACGCCGGGGAGCTGTTTTTT.

The gene calls are TRBV11-2 and TRBJ1-1; D remains unclear. Trimming removed 5 bases at V and 1 base at J, with 8 bases between. The CDR3 is made up of 13 amino acids. The germline V gene encodes CDR1 SGHAT and CDR2 FQNNGV. The CDR3: CASSPSGNTEAFF. The CDR3 DNA sequence: TGTGCCAGCAGCCCCAGTGGGAACACTGAAGCTTTCTTT.

The CDR3 region has the DNA TGTGCCAGCAGCGTAGTGGACTTGCGGGCCCCAGATACGCAGTATTTT. Amino acid sequence: CASSVVDLRAPDTQYF. J is TRBJ2-3 and V is TRBV9; D might be TRBD2 (5 bases). The germline gives CDR1 SGDLS, CDR2 YYNGEE. Trimming left V 0 bases short and J 4 bases short, with 15 bases between. The CDR3 sequence is 16 residues long.

The rearrangement uses TRBV25-1 and TRBJ2-6; D unresolved. This CDR3 is built from 17 residues. Germline V CDR1 and CDR2: MGHDK, SYGVNS. Trimming pared 2 bases from V and 4 bases from J, leaving 15 bases between. CDR3 region: CASSEPDGVSGANVLTF. Written as DNA, the CDR3 is TGTGCCAGCAGTGAACCCGACGGAGTCTCGGGGGCCAACGTCCTGACTTTC.

The genes are TRBV5-1 and TRBJ2-1; D perhaps matches TRBD2 (5 bases). Trimming cost V 1 base and J 5 bases, with 13 bases left between them. The CDR3 is 15 residues long. CDR1 SGHRS and CDR2 YFSETQ come from the germline V gene. The CDR3 reads CASSLLGRRDNEQFF. The CDR3 coding sequence is TGCGCCAGCAGCTTGCTGGGGAGACGGGACAATGAGCAGTTCTTC.

The rearrangement links TRBV4-2 to TRBJ1-5; D gene ambiguous. The CDR3 has 13 residues. The germline V gene encodes CDR1 LGHNA and CDR2 YNFKEQ. Deletions cut 5 bases from V and 4 bases from J, with 9 bases between. CDR3 sequence reads: CASSLTANQPQHF. Written as DNA, the CDR3 is TGTGCCAGCAGCTTAACTGCGAATCAGCCCCAGCATTTT.

The chain is built from TRBV20-1 and TRBJ1-2, with a weak D call TRBD1 (5 bases). CDR3 length: 11 amino acids. The germline V gene encodes CDR1 DFQATT and CDR2 SNEGSKA (reference sequence). The CDR3: CTGHPNYGYTF. The CDR3 nucleotides read TGCACTGGACACCCGAACTATGGCTACACCTTC.